The 26 T cell receptor beta chains in this list originate from one sample, sequenced in a study of CD8 T cells in Susac syndrome. An input of about 0.45 to 1 ug of RNA was subjected to reverse transcription using random hexamers. MiXCR, run by TCRdb on the immunoSEQ multiplex PCR reads, gives a single entry per CDR3 protein. The sample gives about 400,000 distinct CDR3 sequences, roughly 85% of which show up once; more than 0.09% is in the top ten. The sequencing input was CD8+ T cells from PBMCs. These receptors came from a human donor with multiple sclerosis.

J is TRBJ1-5 and V is TRBV7-9, with D uncertain. V lost 1 base and J 0 bases, leaving 7 bases between the germline ends. Germline values: CDR1 SEHNR, CDR2 FQNEAQ (reference sequence). The CDR3 consists of 15 residues. DNA for the CDR3: TGTGCCAGCAGCTTAGACTACGGTAGCAATCAGCCCCAGCATTTT. It is translated as CASSLDYGSNQPQHF.

The CDR3 nucleotides read TGCAGCGTTGAATATCGGGCTAGCGGGAGAGGTAATGAGCAGTTCTTC. Its translation: CSVEYRASGRGNEQFF. The chain recombines TRBV29-1 with TRBJ2-1; TRBD2 matches 10 bases. V was pared by 2 bases and J by 7 bases, with 11 bases of the junction left unmatched. The CDR3 runs to 16 residues. The germline gives CDR1 SQVTM, CDR2 ANQGSEA.

This sequence joins TRBV7-8 and TRBJ2-3; a weak D match, TRBD2 (6 bases). CDR3 length equals 14 residues. The V end lost 7 bases, the J end lost 4 bases, and 15 bases lay between the germline ends. Germline values: CDR1 SGHVS, CDR2 FQNEAQ. The DNA of the CDR3 is TGTGCCAGCACCTTCATGGAGGGAGCAGATACGCAGTATTTT. Encoded protein: CASTFMEGADTQYF.

This chain's CDR3 is CASSPQLDGAYEQYF. In DNA form, the CDR3 reads TGTGCCAGCAGCCCACAGCTGGACGGCGCCTACGAGCAGTACTTC. This sequence joins TRBV9 and TRBJ2-7; D uncertain. V shed 4 bases and J shed 2 bases, with 16 bases lying between them. The CDR3 is 15 amino acids. Looked up from germline, CDR1 is SGDLS and CDR2 is YYNGEE.

CDR3 sequence reads: CASSAAQGFTGELFF. CDR3 nucleotide sequence: TGCGCCAGCAGTGCAGCACAGGGGTTTACCGGGGAGCTGTTTTTT. This sequence joins TRBV10-2 and TRBJ2-2; TRBD1 matches at 7 bases. With V trimmed by 4 bases and J by 5 bases, 7 bases remained unmatched. Germline-derived CDR1 and CDR2 are WSHSY and SAAADI. CDR3 length: 15 residues.

In its sample, this clonotype was seen once. The CDR3 DNA sequence: TGTGCCTGGACGGACAGGACCAGTACGGGGGGTGGCTACACCTTC. It specifies CAWTDRTSTGGGYTF. The rearrangement links TRBV30 to TRBJ1-2, with 7 nucleotides matching TRBD1. With V trimmed by 4 bases and J by 7 bases, 15 bases remained unmatched. The germline gives CDR1 GTSNPN, CDR2 SVGIG (reference sequence). The CDR3 has 15 amino acids.

This clonotype was seen only a few times. The gene calls are TRBV28 and TRBJ2-7; no reliable D call. Germline assignment: CDR1 MDHEN and CDR2 SYDVKM. Trimming removed 3 bases at V and 5 bases at J, with 5 bases between. The CDR3 is made up of 11 amino acids. This CDR3 is CASSFINEQYF. The CDR3 nucleotides are TGTGCCAGCAGTTTTATTAACGAGCAGTACTTC.

The genes are TRBV7-9 and TRBJ1-4, with unresolved D. Germline V gene sequence: CDR1 SEHNR, CDR2 FQNEAQ (reference sequence). This CDR3 is built from 14 residues. Trimming removed 4 bases at V and 7 bases at J, with 13 bases between. The CDR3, as DNA: TGTGCCAGCAGCTCTCACAGCACCCTTGAAAAACTGTTTTTT. This translates into CASSSHSTLEKLFF. The entire variable domain, with the rest obtained from reference TRBV7-9 and TRBJ1-4, is as follows: DTGVSQNPRHKITKRGQNVTFRCDPISEHNRLYWYRQTLGQGPEFLTYFQNEAQLEKSRLLSDRFSAERPKGSFSTLEIQRTEQGDSAMYLCASSSHSTLEKLFFGSGTQLSVL.

The V and J genes are TRBV6-4 and TRBJ2-4; unclear D gene. This CDR3 has 12 amino acids. V gave up 5 bases and J gave up 9 bases, with 11 bases separating them. The germline V gene encodes CDR1 MRHNA and CDR2 SNTAGT. The CDR3 nucleotides are TGTGCCAGCAGTTACGGTAATGGCATTCAGTACTTC. It yields the protein CASSYGNGIQYF.

The rearrangement links TRBV24-1 to TRBJ2-3; 9 nucleotides align to TRBD2. The CDR3 is made up of 15 amino acids. Trimming removed 4 bases from V and 5 bases from J; junction bases left unmatched: 6. The V gene's germline CDR1 is KGHDR and CDR2 SFDVKD. CDR3 region: CATSEGGGAGDTQYF. The CDR3 DNA is TGTGCCACCAGTGAAGGCGGGGGGGCCGGAGATACGCAGTATTTT.

V usage is TRBV11-2 and J usage is TRBJ2-3; D is unclear. Trimming took 5 bases from V and 2 from J, leaving 14 bases between them. Germline V gene lookup returns CDR1 SGHAT and CDR2 FQNNGV. The CDR3 contains 15 residues. The CDR3 protein is CASSLYGAVTDTQYF. In DNA, the CDR3 is TGTGCCAGCAGCCTTTATGGCGCAGTCACAGATACGCAGTATTTT.

The V call is TRBV29-1, the J call TRBJ2-1, with a tentative D call TRBD1 (7 bases). The CDR3 loop spans 14 amino acids. V was cut by 5 bases and J by 2 bases, with 13 bases left in between. Per the germline V gene, CDR1 is SQVTM and CDR2 is ANQGSEA. CDR3 DNA: TGCAGCGTTCAGGGGGGAGGCGCCTACAATGAGCAGTTCTTC. Its translation: CSVQGGGAYNEQFF.

The V call is TRBV12-3 or TRBV12-4, the J call TRBJ2-1, with 8 bases that match TRBD2. This CDR3 spans 13 amino acids. J was trimmed by 8 bases and V by 6 bases; bases with no gene match: 6. As DNA, the CDR3 is TGTGCCAGCAGACCGGGACTAGAATATGAGCAGTTCTTC. Its protein is CASRPGLEYEQFF.

The rearrangement joins TRBV4-1 to TRBJ1-1, with D perhaps TRBD1 (5 bases). CDR3 size: 13 residues. CDR1 MGHRA and CDR2 YSYEKL come from the germline V gene. Trimming stripped 6 bases from V and 5 bases from J, with 13 bases between. The CDR3 coding sequence is TGCGCCAGCAGGCAGGTAGAGGGGACTGAAGCTTTCTTT. Translated, it gives CASRQVEGTEAFF.

The V call is TRBV7-9, the J call TRBJ1-1; 8 bases line up with TRBD1. Germline V CDR1 and CDR2: SEHNR, FQNEAQ (reference sequence). V shed 4 bases and J 8 bases; nucleotides not matched to a gene: 9. The CDR3 has 14 amino acids. CDR3 protein: CASSSLPRDREAFF. The CDR3 nucleotides read TGTGCCAGCAGCTCCCTCCCGAGGGACAGGGAAGCTTTCTTT.

The chain couples TRBV29-1 to TRBJ2-1; D is possibly TRBD2 (6 bases). The germline V gene encodes CDR1 SQVTM and CDR2 ANQGSEA. Trimming removed 7 bases from V and 10 bases from J, with 14 bases in between. The CDR3 consists of 11 residues. The CDR3 bases are TGCAGCGCGCAGGGAGGTCGAGAGCAGTTCTTC. This gives the protein CSAQGGREQFF.

This chain connects TRBV5-5 to TRBJ1-2; unclear D gene. There are 14 residues in the CDR3. V was cut by 4 bases and J by 2 bases, with 12 bases left in between. The V gene's germline CDR1 is SGHKS and CDR2 YYEKEE (reference sequence). The CDR3 nucleotides are TGTGCCAGCAGCGGTGGAGGACGGAACTATGGCTACACCTTC. It specifies CASSGGGRNYGYTF.

This chain joins TRBV4-1 and TRBJ2-1; TRBD2 might be the D (5 bases). Germline V lookup: CDR1 MGHRA, CDR2 YSYEKL. The V and J ends lost 0 bases and 8 bases respectively, with 8 bases between them. CDR3 size: 13 residues. The CDR3 spells CASSQDPGYEQFF. The CDR3, as DNA: TGCGCCAGCAGCCAAGATCCGGGGTATGAGCAGTTCTTC.

V usage is TRBV6-1 and J usage is TRBJ1-2, with 8 bases aligning to TRBD1. The CDR3 spans 15 residues. Germline V gene lookup returns CDR1 MNHNS and CDR2 SASEGT. Trimming took 2 bases from V and 5 from J; bases not matched to a gene: 7. The chain's CDR3 is CASSESQGAHYGYTF. CDR3 bases: TGTGCCAGCAGTGAATCCCAGGGGGCCCATTATGGCTACACCTTC.

This chain joins TRBV19 and TRBJ1-4; perhaps TRBD1 as D (5 bases). The CDR3 is 13 amino acids. Germline V gene data show CDR1 as LNHDA and CDR2 as SQIVND (reference sequence). Trimming took 7 bases from V and 5 from J, leaving 11 bases between them. Written as DNA, the CDR3 is TGTGCCAGTAAGAAGGCAGGGAATGAAAAACTGTTTTTT. Residues: CASKKAGNEKLFF.

The chain carries TRBV2 and TRBJ2-1, with 11 bases that match TRBD2. The CDR3 sequence is 16 residues long. Germline CDR1 SNHLY, CDR2 FYNNEI. The V gene end was trimmed by 8 bases and the J gene end by 8 bases; junction bases not matched to a gene: 14. For the CDR3, the DNA is TGTGCCAGCGACTTCAGGGCTAGCGGGAGGAGCGATGAGCAGTTCTTC. This translates into CASDFRASGRSDEQFF.

The V and J genes are TRBV7-9 and TRBJ2-3; maybe TRBD2 (5 bases). Trimming removed 6 bases at V and 6 bases at J, with 19 bases between. The CDR3 spans 15 residues. Germline values: CDR1 SEHNR, CDR2 FQNEAQ (reference sequence). CDR3 sequence reads: CASRFAELEADTQYF. The CDR3 DNA reads TGTGCCAGCAGATTCGCGGAGTTGGAGGCGGATACGCAGTATTTT.

The rearrangement links TRBV19 to TRBJ2-3; TRBD1 matches 7 bases. The junction had 7 bases not matched to a gene; V was cut back by 5 bases and J by 2 bases. The CDR3 extends over 15 amino acids. Per the germline V gene, CDR1 is LNHDA and CDR2 is SQIVND (reference sequence). CDR3 region: CASSSRDSDTDTQYF. The CDR3 coding sequence is TGTGCCAGTAGTTCCCGGGACAGCGACACAGATACGCAGTATTTT. The entire variable domain, with the rest obtained from reference TRBV19 and TRBJ2-3, is as follows: DGGITQSPKYLFRKEGQNVTLSCEQNLNHDAMYWYRQDPGQGLRLIYYSQIVNDFQKGDIAEGYSVSREKKESFPLTVTSAQKNPTAFYLCASSSRDSDTDTQYFGPGTRLTVL.

The V and J genes are TRBV4-3 and TRBJ2-7; 9 positions match TRBD2. Germline assignment: CDR1 LGHNA and CDR2 YSLEER. The CDR3 loop spans 16 amino acids. Trimming at V came to 1 base and at J to 2 bases, leaving 6 bases not matched to a gene. The CDR3 is CASSQGGGLAAYEQYF. The CDR3 DNA reads as TGCGCCAGCAGCCAAGGAGGGGGACTAGCCGCCTACGAGCAGTACTTC.

The V gene is TRBV19, the J gene TRBJ1-5; 7 nucleotides match TRBD1. Germline CDR1 LNHDA, CDR2 SQIVND (reference sequence). V lost 1 base, J lost 5 bases, and 5 bases stayed unmatched. This CDR3 has 15 amino acids. Here the CDR3 reads CASSIVGQGDQPQHF. The CDR3 coding sequence is TGTGCCAGTAGTATAGTTGGGCAGGGGGATCAGCCCCAGCATTTT.

This clonotype has a single count. The chain employs TRBV7-9 and TRBJ2-1; D remains ambiguous. In germline, CDR1 is SEHNR, CDR2 FQNEAQ (reference sequence). The CDR3 loop spans 15 amino acids. V gave up 5 bases and J gave up 0 bases, with 11 bases separating them. The CDR3, as DNA: TGTGCCAGCAGCCCCACTGCAAGCTCCTACAATGAGCAGTTCTTC. Protein product: CASSPTASSYNEQFF.